A selection of T cell receptor beta chains follows, all from one sample in a study of T-cell memory formation after mild COVID-19. One entry per CDR3 protein, called by TCRdb with MiXCR from the 5' RACE reads. The sample has about 180,000 distinct CDR3 sequences, under 20% seen once; the top ten hold around 2%. Sequenced: PBMCs or a T cell subset sorted from them (not recorded which). The source is an adult woman who had mild COVID-19 (a few samples of this study predate the infection). Cell type and time point are not known. Both conserved end residues are trimmed from each CDR3. Each record gives: J gene, V gene, CDR3 protein.

j_call: TRBJ2-7
v_call: TRBV6-6
cdr3_aa: ASCRGLNEQY

j_call: TRBJ2-1
v_call: TRBV12-3/TRBV12-4
cdr3_aa: ASSFGPEQF

j_call: TRBJ1-1
v_call: TRBV6-5
cdr3_aa: ASSYSHQGSTEAF

j_call: TRBJ1-1
v_call: TRBV2
cdr3_aa: ASVWGATEAF

j_call: TRBJ2-3
v_call: TRBV20-1
cdr3_aa: SARLVGGGARDTQY

j_call: TRBJ1-5
v_call: TRBV3-1
cdr3_aa: ASSQAFSSNQPQH

j_call: TRBJ2-3
v_call: TRBV7-2
cdr3_aa: ASSSPASGGASARRTQY

j_call: TRBJ2-5
v_call: TRBV19
cdr3_aa: ASSHPAGGQETQY

j_call: TRBJ2-5
v_call: TRBV7-6
cdr3_aa: ASSWRTGQETQY

j_call: TRBJ2-1
v_call: TRBV20-1
cdr3_aa: SATSGRRPNEQF

j_call: TRBJ2-7
v_call: TRBV20-1
cdr3_aa: SARGTGPYEQY

j_call: TRBJ2-4
v_call: TRBV25-1
cdr3_aa: ASSDSGQGNIQY

j_call: TRBJ2-5
v_call: TRBV12-3/TRBV12-4
cdr3_aa: ASSLGGHVDLETQY

j_call: TRBJ1-4
v_call: TRBV12-3/TRBV12-4
cdr3_aa: ASRGTGRGEKLF

j_call: TRBJ1-2
v_call: TRBV2
cdr3_aa: ASSDTGGKDYGYT

j_call: TRBJ2-5
v_call: TRBV7-9
cdr3_aa: ASSRGPRTVHQETQY

j_call: TRBJ2-5
v_call: TRBV30
cdr3_aa: AWREPETQY

j_call: TRBJ1-1
v_call: TRBV12-3/TRBV12-4
cdr3_aa: ASSLLYTEAF

j_call: TRBJ2-7
v_call: TRBV7-2
cdr3_aa: ASSLHQGLEQY

j_call: TRBJ1-6
v_call: TRBV2
cdr3_aa: ASKAPGRGSLSPLH

j_call: TRBJ2-2
v_call: TRBV24-1
cdr3_aa: ATSDLSGGIVTGELF

j_call: TRBJ2-3
v_call: TRBV3-1
cdr3_aa: ASSQGEPAGQY

j_call: TRBJ2-5
v_call: TRBV20-1
cdr3_aa: SASNPTLLYKETQY

j_call: TRBJ1-1
v_call: TRBV12-3/TRBV12-4
cdr3_aa: ASKRTGSGSTEAF

j_call: TRBJ2-7
v_call: TRBV6-2/TRBV6-3
cdr3_aa: ASSSTYRGEQY

j_call: TRBJ1-5
v_call: TRBV4-2
cdr3_aa: ASSPRSGGQPQH

j_call: TRBJ2-2
v_call: TRBV5-1
cdr3_aa: ASSFSGVNTGELF

j_call: TRBJ2-5
v_call: TRBV13
cdr3_aa: ASSPPPGLAGQETQY

j_call: TRBJ2-7
v_call: TRBV7-2
cdr3_aa: ASSFSGGNYEQY

j_call: TRBJ2-7
v_call: TRBV7-8
cdr3_aa: ASSKDGPSSYEQY

j_call: TRBJ2-5
v_call: TRBV12-3/TRBV12-4
cdr3_aa: ASRRGQQETQY

j_call: TRBJ2-7
v_call: TRBV28
cdr3_aa: ASSLGLAGETGEQY

j_call: TRBJ2-2
v_call: TRBV5-1
cdr3_aa: ASRDSGELF

j_call: TRBJ2-1
v_call: TRBV7-2
cdr3_aa: ASSLANPGGAQF

j_call: TRBJ2-7
v_call: TRBV7-2
cdr3_aa: ASSSETSEQY

j_call: TRBJ2-3
v_call: TRBV5-4
cdr3_aa: ASSRTSGRVTDTQY

j_call: TRBJ1-4
v_call: TRBV4-1
cdr3_aa: ASTLRYATNEKLF